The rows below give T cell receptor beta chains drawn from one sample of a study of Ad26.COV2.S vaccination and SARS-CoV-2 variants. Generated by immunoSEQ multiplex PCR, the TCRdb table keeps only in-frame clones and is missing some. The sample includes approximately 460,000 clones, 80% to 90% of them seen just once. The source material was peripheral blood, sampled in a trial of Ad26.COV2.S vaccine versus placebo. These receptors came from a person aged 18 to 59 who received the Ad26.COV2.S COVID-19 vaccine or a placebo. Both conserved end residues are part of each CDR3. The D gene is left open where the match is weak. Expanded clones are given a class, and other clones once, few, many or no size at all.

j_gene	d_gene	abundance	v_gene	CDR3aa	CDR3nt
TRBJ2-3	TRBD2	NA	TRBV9	CASSVGAGGISDTQYF	TGTGCCAGCAGCGTAGGGGCGGGGGGAATTTCTGATACGCAGTATTTT
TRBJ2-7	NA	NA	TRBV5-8	CASSLRLSYEQYF	TGTGCCAGCAGCTTGCGACTGTCTTACGAGCAGTACTTC
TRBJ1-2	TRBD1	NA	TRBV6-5	CASSYQQGYGYTF	TGTGCCAGCAGTTACCAACAGGGGTATGGCTACACCTTC
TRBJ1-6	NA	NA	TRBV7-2	CASSLDGGVSPLHF	TGTGCCAGCAGCTTAGACGGAGGGGTCTCACCCCTCCACTTT
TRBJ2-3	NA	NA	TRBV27	CASSLSIVSGSTDTQYF	TGTGCCAGCAGTTTATCGATAGTGAGCGGGAGCACAGATACGCAGTATTTT
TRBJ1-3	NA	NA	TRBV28	CASSTNPGNTIYF	TGTGCCAGCAGCACAAACCCTGGAAACACCATATATTTT
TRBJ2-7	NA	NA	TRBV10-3	CATRGGGYEQYF	TGTGCCACCAGGGGGGGAGGCTACGAGCAGTACTTC
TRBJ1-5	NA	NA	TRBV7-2	CASSLVWGANQPQHF	TGTGCCAGCAGCTTAGTGTGGGGGGCGAATCAGCCCCAGCATTTT
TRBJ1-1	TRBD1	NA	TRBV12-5	CASGTGTGANTEAFF	TGTGCTAGTGGGACCGGGACAGGGGCGAACACTGAAGCTTTCTTT
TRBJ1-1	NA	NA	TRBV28	CASRDLGGDTEAFF	TGTGCCAGCAGGGATTTGGGGGGGGACACTGAAGCTTTCTTT
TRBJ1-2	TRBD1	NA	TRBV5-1	CASSRQDFTGGEFFGYTF	TGCGCCAGCAGCCGGCAGGACTTCACAGGGGGCGAATTCTTTGGCTACACCTTC
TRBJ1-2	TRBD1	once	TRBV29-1	CSVGGGGEYGYTF	TGCAGCGTTGGAGGGGGCGGGGAGTATGGCTACACCTTC
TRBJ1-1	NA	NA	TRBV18	CASSPKLQGWTEAFF	TGTGCCAGCTCACCCAAACTCCAGGGGTGGACTGAAGCTTTCTTT
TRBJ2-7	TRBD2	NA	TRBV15	CATSRGLAGGSYEQYF	TGTGCCACCAGCAGAGGGCTAGCGGGAGGATCGTACGAGCAGTACTTC
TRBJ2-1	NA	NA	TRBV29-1	CSVEDRAGEQFF	TGCAGCGTTGAAGATCGGGCTGGTGAGCAGTTCTTC
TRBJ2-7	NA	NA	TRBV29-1	CSVEGQGQSNEQYF	TGCAGCGTTGAAGGTCAGGGGCAGTCCAACGAGCAGTACTTC
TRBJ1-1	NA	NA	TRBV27	CASSFDRLNTEAFF	TGTGCCAGCAGTTTCGACAGGTTGAACACTGAAGCTTTCTTT
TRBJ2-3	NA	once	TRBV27	CASGDPDTQYF	TGTGCCAGCGGAGACCCAGATACGCAGTATTTT
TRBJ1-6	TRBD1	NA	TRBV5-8	CASSLWTGGSLDSPLHF	TGTGCCAGCAGCTTGTGGACAGGGGGCTCCCTGGATTCACCCCTCCACTTT
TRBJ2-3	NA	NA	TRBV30	CAWSKGQGYTDTQYF	TGTGCCTGGAGTAAAGGGCAGGGGTACACAGATACGCAGTATTTT
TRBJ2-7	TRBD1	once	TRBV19	CASNPGGTGTYEQYF	TGTGCCAGTAACCCTGGGGGGACAGGGACCTACGAGCAGTACTTC
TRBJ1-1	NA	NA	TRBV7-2	CASSSQVGNTEAFF	TGTGCCAGCAGCTCACAGGTGGGGAACACTGAAGCTTTCTTT